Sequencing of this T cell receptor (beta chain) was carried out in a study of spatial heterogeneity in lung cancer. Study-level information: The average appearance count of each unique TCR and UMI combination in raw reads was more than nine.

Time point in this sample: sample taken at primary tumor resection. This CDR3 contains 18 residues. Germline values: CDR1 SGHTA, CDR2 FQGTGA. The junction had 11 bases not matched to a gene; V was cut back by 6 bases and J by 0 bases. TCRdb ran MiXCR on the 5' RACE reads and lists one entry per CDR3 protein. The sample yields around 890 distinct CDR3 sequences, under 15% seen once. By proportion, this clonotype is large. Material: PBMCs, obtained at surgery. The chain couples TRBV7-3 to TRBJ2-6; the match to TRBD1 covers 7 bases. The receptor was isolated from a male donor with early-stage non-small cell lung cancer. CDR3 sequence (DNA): TGTGCCAGCAGTAGGACCGGGACAGTCATCTCTGGGGCCAACGTCCTGACTTTC. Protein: CASSRTGTVISGANVLTF.